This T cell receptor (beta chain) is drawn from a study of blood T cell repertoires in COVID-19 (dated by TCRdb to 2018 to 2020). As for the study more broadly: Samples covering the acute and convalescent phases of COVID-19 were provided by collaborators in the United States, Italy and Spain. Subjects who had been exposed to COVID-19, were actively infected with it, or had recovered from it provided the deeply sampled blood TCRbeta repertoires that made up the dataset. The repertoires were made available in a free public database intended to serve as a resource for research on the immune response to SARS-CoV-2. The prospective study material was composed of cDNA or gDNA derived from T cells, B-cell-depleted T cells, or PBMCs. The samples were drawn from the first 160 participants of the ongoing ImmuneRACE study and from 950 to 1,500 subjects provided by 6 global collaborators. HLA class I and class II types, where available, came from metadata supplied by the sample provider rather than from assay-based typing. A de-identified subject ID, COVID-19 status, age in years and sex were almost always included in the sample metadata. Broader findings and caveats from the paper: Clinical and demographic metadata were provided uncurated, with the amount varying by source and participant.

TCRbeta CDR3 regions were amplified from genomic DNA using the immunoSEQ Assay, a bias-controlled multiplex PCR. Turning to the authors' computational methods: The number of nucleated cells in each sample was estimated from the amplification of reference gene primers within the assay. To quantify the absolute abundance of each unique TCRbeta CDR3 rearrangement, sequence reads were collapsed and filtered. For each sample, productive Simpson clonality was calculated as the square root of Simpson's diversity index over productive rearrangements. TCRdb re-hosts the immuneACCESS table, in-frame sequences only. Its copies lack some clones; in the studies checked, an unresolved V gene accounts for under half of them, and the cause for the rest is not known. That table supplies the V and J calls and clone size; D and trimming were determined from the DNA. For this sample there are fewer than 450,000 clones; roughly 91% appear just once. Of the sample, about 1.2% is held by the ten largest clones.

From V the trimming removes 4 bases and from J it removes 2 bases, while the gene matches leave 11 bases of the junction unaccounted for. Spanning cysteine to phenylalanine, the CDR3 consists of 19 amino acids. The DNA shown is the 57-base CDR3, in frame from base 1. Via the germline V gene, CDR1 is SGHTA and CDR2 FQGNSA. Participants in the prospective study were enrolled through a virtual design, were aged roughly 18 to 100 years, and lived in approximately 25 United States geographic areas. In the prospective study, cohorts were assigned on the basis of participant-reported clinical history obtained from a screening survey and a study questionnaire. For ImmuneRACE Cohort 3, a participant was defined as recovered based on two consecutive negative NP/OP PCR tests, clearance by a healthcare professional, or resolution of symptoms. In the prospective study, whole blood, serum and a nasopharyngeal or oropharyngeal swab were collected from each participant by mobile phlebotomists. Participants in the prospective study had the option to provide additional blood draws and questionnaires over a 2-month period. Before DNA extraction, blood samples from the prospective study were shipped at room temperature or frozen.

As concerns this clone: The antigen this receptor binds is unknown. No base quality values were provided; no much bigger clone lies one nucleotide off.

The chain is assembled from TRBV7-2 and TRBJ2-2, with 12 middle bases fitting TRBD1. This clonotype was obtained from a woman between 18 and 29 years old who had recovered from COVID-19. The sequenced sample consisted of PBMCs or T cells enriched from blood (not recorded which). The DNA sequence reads TGTGCCAGCAGCTCTATGGGGGACAGGGGGCCTATAAACACCGGGGAGCTGTTTTTT. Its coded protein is CASSSMGDRGPINTGELFF.